This entry is about one TCR beta chain. This sample stems from a study of T cell changes during pregnancy in multiple sclerosis. CDR3 size: 15 residues. Germline CDR1 MDHEN, CDR2 SYDVKM. Trimming removed 4 bases at V and 5 bases at J, with 15 bases between. The protocol was immunoSEQ multiplex PCR, while the TCRdb copy is restricted to in-frame clones and leaves out a portion. This repertoire shows just under 20,000 clones, about 89% found once; its top ten account for around 7.5%. This clonotype was sampled from a female donor in good health, enrolled as a control in a pregnancy study. The genes are TRBV28 and TRBJ2-1, with a weak D call TRBD2 (6 bases). The sequencing here drew on CD8+ T cells from peripheral blood mononuclear cells, taken in the second trimester of pregnancy. The CDR3 coding sequence is TGTGCCAGCAGTTCCGCGGGGCCACGGGACAATGAGCAGTTCTTC. Translated, it gives CASSSAGPRDNEQFF.